This passage covers 29 T cell receptor beta chains from one sample sequenced in a study of blood T cell repertoires in COVID-19 (TCRdb year 2020). The library came from the immunoSEQ multiplex PCR assay. TCRdb holds this immuneACCESS table with in-frame rearrangements only. Some clones are missing; in checked studies, unresolved V genes explain under half, and the rest has no known cause. The table for this sample lists roughly 300,000 clones; approximately 90% of them were counted only once. The leading ten clones occupy 2.3% of the sample. Specimen: PBMCs or T cells enriched from blood (not recorded which). The receptors stem from a woman between 40 and 55 years old with acute COVID-19.

V is TRBV5-1 and J is TRBJ2-1; D is ambiguous. With 2 bases removed from V and 2 bases from J, the gap between germline ends came to 14 bases. This CDR3 is built from 16 residues. CDR1 and CDR2 (germline): SGHRS, YFSETQ. The CDR3 reads CASSLDVSGAYNEQFF. CDR3 nucleotide sequence: TGCGCCAGCAGCTTAGATGTTTCCGGAGCCTACAATGAGCAGTTCTTC.

The chain joins TRBV5-1 to TRBJ2-5; 12 positions agree with TRBD2. Germline loops: CDR1 SGHRS, CDR2 YFSETQ. After removal of 5 bases from V and 9 bases from J, the junction contained 8 bases not matched to a gene. This CDR3 has 14 residues. DNA of the CDR3: TGCGCCAGCAGACCTACTAGCGGGGGGTTGGCCCAGTACTTC. Its protein is CASRPTSGGLAQYF.

This clone was detected once. The chain carries TRBV3-1 (or the pseudogene TRBV3-2) and TRBJ1-6; D not resolved. V lost 3 bases and J 0 bases, leaving 12 bases between the germline ends. This CDR3 region has 17 residues. In germline, CDR1 is LGHDT, CDR2 YNNKEL (reference sequence). The CDR3 nucleotides are TGTGCCAGCAGCCACCCCGCCTCGAGCTCCTATAATTCACCCCTCCACTTT. As protein: CASSHPASSSYNSPLHF.

The rearrangement links TRBV2 to TRBJ1-4; D perhaps matches TRBD1 (6 bases). Germline V CDR1 and CDR2: SNHLY, FYNNEI. The length of the CDR3 is 15 residues. Trimming took off 7 bases at V and 0 bases at J, with 12 bases between the two ends. CDR3 DNA: TGTGCCAGCATTGGACAGAGAGCAACTAATGAAAAACTGTTTTTT. Translated: CASIGQRATNEKLFF. Variable domain in full (rest from reference TRBV2 and TRBJ1-4): EPEVTQTPSHQVTQMGQEVILRCVPISNHLYFYWYRQILGQKVEFLVSFYNNEISEKSEIFDDQFSVERPDGSNFTLKIRSTKLEDSAMYFCASIGQRATNEKLFFGSGTQLSVL.

The rearrangement joins TRBV7-9 to TRBJ1-2; 9 bases fit TRBD1. CDR3 length: 17 amino acids. CDR1 and CDR2 from the germline V gene are SEHNR and FQNEAQ (reference sequence). V shed 2 bases and J 7 bases; nucleotides not matched to a gene: 14. CDR3 sequence: CASSLQLTRDRASGYTF. The CDR3 DNA is TGTGCCAGCAGCTTACAACTAACCAGGGACAGGGCGAGTGGCTACACCTTC.

This clone was observed a single time. This chain connects TRBV2 to TRBJ1-2; the D is unclear. The V end was cut by 6 bases, the J end by 12 bases, with 14 bases between. The germline V gene encodes CDR1 SNHLY and CDR2 FYNNEI. The CDR3 covers 11 residues. Here the CDR3 DNA reads TGTGCCAGCAGACCCCTTGGTAGCCACACCTTC. Protein sequence: CASRPLGSHTF.

This clone was counted only a few times. The chain couples TRBV19 to TRBJ2-7; TRBD1 agrees at 9 bases. Germline CDR1 is LNHDA and CDR2 is SQIVND (reference sequence). V dropped 5 bases and J dropped 4; count of bases not matched to a gene: 6. The CDR3 has 14 amino acids. CDR3 DNA sequence: TGTGCCAGTAGTTCCGGGACAGGGTGGTACGAGCAGTACTTC. Its translation is CASSSGTGWYEQYF.

The chain joins TRBV9 to TRBJ2-1; TRBD2 aligns across 8 bases. Per germline, CDR1 SGDLS and CDR2 YYNGEE. The CDR3 sequence is 16 residues long. J gave up 7 bases and V 2 bases, and 11 bases lay outside the gene matches. CDR3 loop: CASSVSGGRLGNEQFF. CDR3 nucleotide sequence: TGTGCCAGCAGCGTTTCCGGCGGGAGGCTCGGTAATGAGCAGTTCTTC.

This sequence joins TRBV18 and TRBJ1-1; no reliable D call. The CDR3 runs to 13 residues. Germline CDR1 reads KGHSH; CDR2 reads LQKENI. The V end was cut by 3 bases, the J end by 0 bases, with 5 bases between. This CDR3 is CASSPGMNTEAFF. The DNA of the CDR3 is TGTGCCAGCTCACCCGGGATGAACACTGAAGCTTTCTTT.

The chain employs TRBV2 and TRBJ1-2, with TRBD1 identical over 10 bases. CDR1 and CDR2 (germline): SNHLY, FYNNEI. V dropped 8 bases and J dropped 6; count of bases not matched to a gene: 6. CDR3 length equals 13 residues. CDR3 residues: CASLRQGAHGYTF. The CDR3 nucleotides are TGTGCCAGCCTGCGACAGGGGGCTCATGGCTACACCTTC.

This chain joins TRBV15 and TRBJ2-3; 10 nucleotides match TRBD2. CDR1 LNHNV and CDR2 YYDKDF come from the germline V gene (reference sequence). There are 17 residues in the CDR3. Unmatched junction bases numbered 8, after V lost 5 bases and J lost 0 bases. CDR3: CATSAGTSDHSTDTQYF. The CDR3 DNA reads TGTGCCACCAGCGCCGGGACTAGCGACCATAGCACAGATACGCAGTATTTT.

V is TRBV7-8 and J is TRBJ1-4; weak D call: TRBD1 (6 bases). Trimming cost V 5 bases and J 1 base, with 20 bases left between them. The CDR3 is 18 residues long. The germline gives CDR1 SGHVS, CDR2 FQNEAQ. This CDR3 reads CASSPHQRPGETNEKLFF. Written as DNA, the CDR3 is TGTGCCAGCAGCCCACACCAGCGGCCAGGGGAAACTAATGAAAAACTGTTTTTT.

The V call is TRBV30, the J call TRBJ1-2; TRBD1 aligns across 7 bases. CDR3 size: 15 residues. Trimming took 1 base from V and 8 from J; bases not matched to a gene: 13. Germline V lookup: CDR1 GTSNPN, CDR2 SVGIG (reference sequence). The CDR3, as DNA: TGTGCCTGGAGTGACCGGGGTCGACAGGGACGGGGCTACACCTTC. This translates into CAWSDRGRQGRGYTF.

The chain carries TRBV7-9 and TRBJ1-4; 7 nucleotides align to TRBD1. V was pared by 5 bases and J by 0 bases, with 6 bases of the junction left unmatched. The CDR3 spans 16 residues. In germline, CDR1 is SEHNR, CDR2 FQNEAQ (reference sequence). This CDR3 reads CASSGITGATNEKLFF. The CDR3 bases are TGTGCCAGCAGCGGAATTACAGGGGCAACTAATGAAAAACTGTTTTTT.

The V gene is TRBV6-1, the J gene TRBJ2-7, with 9 bases fitting TRBD1. Germline CDR1 reads MNHNS; CDR2 reads SASEGT. The length of the CDR3 is 16 residues. Trimming took 3 bases from V and 0 from J; bases not matched to a gene: 6. CDR3 region: CASSDRGQGLSYEQYF. The DNA for the CDR3 is TGTGCCAGCAGTGACCGGGGACAGGGACTCTCCTACGAGCAGTACTTC.

This sequence joins TRBV24-1 and TRBJ1-4, with no clear D. The germline V gene encodes CDR1 KGHDR and CDR2 SFDVKD. V was pared by 5 bases and J by 7 bases, with 13 bases between. The CDR3 covers 14 residues. The DNA for the CDR3 is TGTGCCACCAGTGGTCGCGTCCGGGGTGAAAAACTGTTTTTT. Translated: CATSGRVRGEKLFF.

In DNA form, the CDR3 reads TGTGCCAGCTCACCACCGGCAGGGGGAAACACCATATATTTT. This encodes CASSPPAGGNTIYF. The chain combines TRBV18 with TRBJ1-3, with D possibly being TRBD1 (5 bases). The germline V gene encodes CDR1 KGHSH and CDR2 LQKENI. V was shortened by 0 bases and J by 4 bases, with 7 bases between the two germline ends. There are 14 residues in the CDR3.

The chain combines TRBV9 with TRBJ1-1, with D possibly TRBD1 on 6 matching bases. The CDR3 is made up of 17 amino acids. V was cut by 0 bases and J by 4 bases, with 19 bases left in between. Germline values: CDR1 SGDLS, CDR2 YYNGEE. For the CDR3, the DNA is TGTGCCAGCAGCGTAGAGGGGGTCAGTGTAACAAGCACTGAAGCTTTCTTT. Its translation: CASSVEGVSVTSTEAFF. The complete variable domain, with remaining parts taken from reference TRBV9 and TRBJ1-1, reads DSGVTQTPKHLITATGQRVTLRCSPRSGDLSVYWYQQSLDQGLQFLIQYYNGEERAKGNILERFSAQQFPDLHSELNLSSLELGDSALYFCASSVEGVSVTSTEAFFGQGTRLTVV.

The rearrangement uses TRBV14 and TRBJ2-7; a possible D gene is TRBD2 (5 bases). The V end was cut by 4 bases, the J end by 9 bases, with 10 bases between. Germline V gene sequence: CDR1 SGHDN, CDR2 FVKESK. This CDR3 comprises 11 residues. The DNA for the CDR3 is TGTGCCAGCAGCCCCGGGGTAGCGCAGTACTTC. Encoded protein: CASSPGVAQYF. Full variable domain (rest looked up from reference TRBV14 and TRBJ2-7): EAGVTQFPSHSVIEKGQTVTLRCDPISGHDNLYWYRRVMGKEIKFLLHFVKESKQDESGMPNNRFLAERTGGTYSTLKVQPAELEDSGVYFCASSPGVAQYFGPGTRLTVT.

This chain's CDR3 is CASSQVRRRRDTDTQYF. Here the CDR3 DNA reads TGTGCCAGCAGCCAAGTAAGGCGAAGGCGGGACACAGATACGCAGTATTTT. This chain connects TRBV3-1 (or the pseudogene TRBV3-2) to TRBJ2-3; D might be TRBD2 (6 bases). This CDR3 contains 17 residues. CDR1 and CDR2 from the germline V gene are LGHDT and YNNKEL (reference sequence). Deletions cut 1 base from V and 2 bases from J, with 16 bases between.

The rearrangement joins TRBV2 to TRBJ2-7; a possible D gene is TRBD1 (6 bases). The CDR3 has 14 residues. Trimming took off 6 bases at V and 0 bases at J, with 12 bases between the two ends. Germline CDR1 SNHLY, CDR2 FYNNEI. The CDR3 spells CASSEQGPSYEQYF. The CDR3 DNA reads as TGTGCCAGCAGCGAACAGGGTCCCTCCTACGAGCAGTACTTC.

As for this clone: Other DNA sequences in this specimen translate into the identical CDR3. The gene calls are TRBV18 and TRBJ2-1; TRBD2 might be the D (6 bases). Germline values: CDR1 KGHSH, CDR2 LQKENI. Trimming pared 0 bases from V and 0 bases from J, leaving 6 bases between. This CDR3 has 15 residues. DNA for the CDR3: TGTGCCAGCTCACCACCCGGGAGCTCCTACAATGAGCAGTTCTTC. Its protein is CASSPPGSSYNEQFF.

V gene TRBV7-2 combines with J gene TRBJ1-1; TRBD1 might be the D (6 bases). Per germline, CDR1 SGHTA and CDR2 FQGNSA. This CDR3 region has 13 residues. V was cut by 4 bases and J by 1 base, with 7 bases left in between. CDR3 amino acids: CASSSRGNTEAFF. CDR3 in DNA: TGTGCCAGCAGCTCCAGGGGGAACACTGAAGCTTTCTTT.

This chain links TRBV11-3 with TRBJ2-1; 12 bases match TRBD2. The CDR3 spans 16 residues. The germline CDR1 and CDR2 sequences are SGHNT and YENEEA. With V trimmed by 5 bases and J by 4 bases, 6 bases remained unmatched. The chain's CDR3 is CASSLVGTSGYNEQFF. CDR3 nucleotides: TGTGCCAGCAGCCTCGTCGGGACTAGCGGGTACAATGAGCAGTTCTTC.

V usage is TRBV28 and J usage is TRBJ2-2; 7 bases map to TRBD1. This CDR3 has 16 amino acids. Losses at the gene ends were 3 bases for V and 2 bases for J; bases not matched to a gene: 6. Per germline, CDR1 MDHEN and CDR2 SYDVKM. CDR3 amino acids: CASSFAWDSNTGELFF. In nucleotides, the CDR3 is TGTGCCAGCAGTTTTGCGTGGGACAGCAACACCGGGGAGCTGTTTTTT.

The V and J genes are TRBV2 and TRBJ2-7, with a tentative D call TRBD1 (6 bases). CDR1 and CDR2 from the germline V gene are SNHLY and FYNNEI. V lost 6 bases, J lost 4 bases, and 13 bases lay in between. The CDR3 loop spans 13 amino acids. CDR3 nucleotide sequence: TGTGCCAGCAGGGAAACAGGGTTATACGAGCAGTACTTC. It translates to CASRETGLYEQYF.

The chain carries TRBV7-9 and TRBJ2-2, with a possible D match to TRBD2 (5 bases). V was cut by 6 bases and J by 6 bases, with 8 bases left in between. CDR3 length equals 12 residues. CDR1 and CDR2 from the germline V gene are SEHNR and FQNEAQ (reference sequence). DNA for the CDR3: TGTGCCAGCAGGGGAGTCTCCGGGGAGCTGTTTTTT. Translation: CASRGVSGELFF.

V and J are TRBV19 and TRBJ2-1; 13 bases are a match to TRBD2. Germline CDR1 is LNHDA and CDR2 is SQIVND (reference sequence). V lost 6 bases, J lost 7 bases, and 6 bases stayed unmatched. The CDR3 consists of 15 residues. CDR3 DNA sequence: TGTGCCAGTAGATCTGGGACTAGCGGGACGAATGAGCAGTTCTTC. Its protein product is CASRSGTSGTNEQFF.

The chain uses TRBV18 and TRBJ1-5; D gene ambiguous. The CDR3 has 13 amino acids. Per the germline V gene, CDR1 is KGHSH and CDR2 is LQKENI. The V gene lost 3 bases and the J gene lost 4 bases, with 7 bases spanning the gap. The CDR3 DNA reads TGTGCCAGCTCACCTACAGAGAATCAGCCCCAGCATTTT. Its protein is CASSPTENQPQHF. Full variable domain (missing parts from reference TRBV18 and TRBJ1-5): NAGVMQNPRHLVRRRGQEARLRCSPMKGHSHVYWYRQLPEEGLKFMVYLQKENIIDESGMPKERFSAEFPKEGPSILRIQQVVRGDSAAYFCASSPTENQPQHFGDGTRLSIL.